The 32 T cell receptor beta chains listed next were all sequenced from one sample in a study of response to subunit inactivated influenza vaccine. MiXCR was run by TCRdb on the RT-PCR reads, yielding one entry per CDR3 protein. Counted here are 550,000 to 800,000 distinct CDR3 sequences, approximately 15% occurring once; the ten biggest clones make up 6% to 7%. The specimen was PBMCs from blood, collected around 15 days before vaccination. All receptors derive from a man aged 50 to 60 who received an inactivated influenza vaccine.

This clonotype was observed a few times. The chain links TRBV4-1 to TRBJ2-7, with 11 bases identical to TRBD1. Germline CDR1 reads MGHRA; CDR2 reads YSYEKL. Trimming took 5 bases from V and 3 from J; bases not matched to a gene: 6. The CDR3 covers 15 residues. The CDR3 coding sequence is TGCGCCAGCAGCGTGAGAGGGACAGGGGGCTACGAGCAGTACTTC. This encodes CASSVRGTGGYEQYF.

This rearrangement joins TRBV6-2 or TRBV6-3 to TRBJ2-1; TRBD1 matches 9 bases. The CDR3 runs to 17 residues. CDR1 and CDR2 (germline): MNHEY, SVGEGT. V gave up 0 bases and J gave up 7 bases; unmatched junction bases: 10. In DNA, the CDR3 is TGTGCCAGCAGTTACTCATGGGAACAGGGGGCGGTAAATGAGCAGTTCTTC. Protein sequence: CASSYSWEQGAVNEQFF.

This clonotype was counted at least ten times. The chain uses TRBV5-1 and TRBJ1-1, with D unresolved. The V end was cut by 0 bases, the J end by 8 bases, with 5 bases between. Germline V gives CDR1 SGHRS, CDR2 YFSETQ. The CDR3 totals 11 residues. CDR3 protein: CASSLGREAFF. CDR3 bases: TGCGCCAGCAGCTTGGGCAGGGAAGCTTTCTTT.

There are a few counts of this clonotype. V usage is TRBV5-1 and J usage is TRBJ2-1; D gene ambiguous. The CDR3 extends over 16 amino acids. Germline V gene sequence: CDR1 SGHRS, CDR2 YFSETQ. The V and J ends lost 0 bases and 5 bases respectively, with 15 bases between them. The CDR3 protein is CASSLAGSDIDNEQFF. For the CDR3, the DNA is TGCGCCAGCAGCTTGGCCGGGTCTGACATCGACAATGAGCAGTTCTTC.

This clonotype was seen a handful of times. The chain links TRBV20-1 to TRBJ2-1; D is uncertain. V lost 6 bases, J lost 0 bases, and 15 bases lay in between. CDR3 length: 15 amino acids. Germline V gene sequence: CDR1 DFQATT, CDR2 SNEGSKA (reference sequence). The CDR3 sequence: CSAQAARTSYNEQFF. The CDR3 DNA is TGCAGTGCCCAAGCCGCGCGGACCTCCTACAATGAGCAGTTCTTC.

V gene TRBV21-1 combines with J gene TRBJ2-3; the D segment call TRBD1 is taken from the table without a DNA check. TRBV21-1 is a pseudogene. CDR3 size: 14 residues. The CDR3 protein is CASSPPGGADTQYF. CDR3 bases: TGTGCCAGCAGCCCACCAGGGGGCGCAGATACGCAGTATTTT.

This clonotype was observed a few times. J is TRBJ1-5 and V is TRBV20-1; D not resolved. The CDR3 consists of 15 residues. Germline V gives CDR1 DFQATT, CDR2 SNEGSKA (reference sequence). Trimming pared 0 bases from V and 7 bases from J, leaving 16 bases between. CDR3 coding DNA: TGCAGTGCTAGAGATAGGTTGGGATCCGGCCAGCCCCAGCATTTT. It codes for CSARDRLGSGQPQHF.

This clonotype was counted a few times. The chain joins TRBV6-5 to TRBJ2-7; TRBD2 aligns across 8 bases. The germline V gene encodes CDR1 MNHEY and CDR2 SVGAGI. The CDR3 has 16 amino acids. The V segment lost 3 bases and the J segment 0 bases; nucleotides outside the gene matches: 7. The CDR3 nucleotides are TGTGCCAGCAGTTATAGAGCGGGGGAGAGCTCCTACGAGCAGTACTTC. It specifies CASSYRAGESSYEQYF.

The table lists this clonotype with a few counts. The chain joins TRBV12-3 or TRBV12-4 to TRBJ2-3; TRBD1 is a possible D gene (6 bases). There are 17 residues in the CDR3. The ends were cut back, 6 bases at V and 0 bases at J, with 19 bases in the middle. In DNA form, the CDR3 reads TGTGCCAGCAGCCCCCGGCGTGGGACATCTAGCACAGATACGCAGTATTTT. Amino acids: CASSPRRGTSSTDTQYF.

In DNA form, the CDR3 reads TGTGCCAGCAGTTTTAGCGGGAGACGCTATGAGCAGTTCTTC. Amino acid sequence: CASSFSGRRYEQFF. V is TRBV28 and J is TRBJ2-1, with 9 positions matching TRBD2. Germline V gene lookup returns CDR1 MDHEN and CDR2 SYDVKM. CDR3 size: 14 residues. V shed 3 bases, J shed 8 bases, and the junction held 5 bases outside the gene matches.

The chain carries TRBV4-1 and TRBJ2-3, with 9 bases aligning to TRBD2. The germline CDR1 and CDR2 sequences are MGHRA and YSYEKL. This CDR3 spans 18 amino acids. The V gene end was trimmed by 4 bases and the J gene end by 4 bases; junction bases not matched to a gene: 15. The CDR3 nucleotides read TGCGCCAGCAGCCTTTCTGGACTAGCGAGCCTCGATTCAGATACGCAGTATTTT. Amino acid sequence: CASSLSGLASLDSDTQYF.

This clonotype appeared a few times. V gene TRBV5-6 combines with J gene TRBJ2-7; 8 nucleotides match TRBD1. Germline values: CDR1 SGHDT, CDR2 YYEEEE. Trimming at V came to 2 bases and at J to 5 bases, leaving 6 bases not matched to a gene. The CDR3 contains 14 residues. CDR3 sequence (DNA): TGTGCCAGCAGCTTCACAACAGGGGGTCACGAGCAGTACTTC. Translated, it gives CASSFTTGGHEQYF.

Regarding this clonotype: The junction differs from germline at one of its ends, possibly a read error. The chain recombines TRBV18 with TRBJ1-5, with 7 bases fitting TRBD1. Looked up from germline, CDR1 is KGHSH and CDR2 is LQKENI. CDR3 length equals 14 residues. CDR3 bases: TGTGCCAGCTCATCACCGGGACAGTGGGAGCCCCAGCATTTT. It specifies CASSSPGQWEPQHF. Drawing the rest from reference TRBV18 and TRBJ1-5, the complete variable domain is NAGVMQNPRHLVRRRGQEARLRCSPMKGHSHVYWYRQLPEEGLKFMVYLQKENIIDESGMPKERFSAEFPKEGPSILRIQQVVRGDSAAYFCASSSPGQWEPQHFGDGTRLSIL.

The V gene is TRBV5-4, the J gene TRBJ2-7; 7 nucleotides align to TRBD1. The CDR3 loop spans 15 amino acids. The V gene's germline CDR1 is SGHNT and CDR2 YYREEE (reference sequence). V was clipped by 4 bases and J by 5 bases; unmatched bases: 12. CDR3 residues: CASSPTSTGNHEQYF. The CDR3 nucleotides read TGTGCCAGCAGCCCAACCTCGACAGGGAACCACGAGCAGTACTTC.

The rearrangement joins TRBV6-2 or TRBV6-3 to TRBJ2-1; no reliable D call. Trimming took off 0 bases at V and 8 bases at J, with 2 bases between the two ends. There are 11 residues in the CDR3. Looked up from germline, CDR1 is MNHEY and CDR2 is SVGEGT. The CDR3 DNA is TGTGCCAGCAGTTACTCGTATGAGCAGTTCTTC. Translation gives CASSYSYEQFF.

This clonotype has only a few counts. V gene TRBV6-4 combines with J gene TRBJ1-2; D not resolved. The CDR3 loop spans 13 amino acids. The germline V gene encodes CDR1 MRHNA and CDR2 SNTAGT. V shed 5 bases and J shed 1 base, with 8 bases lying between them. The CDR3 protein is CASSPEFNYGYTF. The CDR3 coding sequence is TGTGCCAGCAGTCCCGAATTTAACTATGGCTACACCTTC.

This clonotype has a count of ten or more. The rearrangement uses TRBV7-2 and TRBJ2-2, with D possibly matching TRBD1 (5 bases). V lost 2 bases and J lost 13, with 14 bases in between. Germline V gene data show CDR1 as SGHTA and CDR2 as FQGNSA. This CDR3 contains 13 residues. The DNA for the CDR3 is TGTGCCAGCAGCTTACGTGACAGCCCCTCGCTGTTTTTT. Residues: CASSLRDSPSLFF.

A few counts support this clonotype. The chain has TRBV12-3 or TRBV12-4 and TRBJ1-1; 7 bases are shared with TRBD1. This CDR3 region has 13 residues. The junction had 3 bases not matched to a gene; V was cut back by 5 bases and J by 3 bases. The CDR3, as DNA: TGTGCCAGCAGTCACAGGGGCCACACTGAAGCTTTCTTT. Amino acids: CASSHRGHTEAFF.

This clonotype appeared a few times. This sequence joins TRBV14 and TRBJ2-1; 9 bases map to TRBD1. Germline CDR1 is SGHDN and CDR2 is FVKESK. The CDR3 sequence is 16 residues long. The junction had 6 bases not matched to a gene; V was cut back by 3 bases and J by 3 bases. The CDR3 loop reads CASSQEDRGYYNEQFF. The CDR3 DNA is TGTGCCAGCAGCCAGGAAGACAGGGGGTACTACAATGAGCAGTTCTTC. Supplemented by reference TRBV14 and TRBJ2-1, the full variable domain reads EAGVTQFPSHSVIEKGQTVTLRCDPISGHDNLYWYRRVMGKEIKFLLHFVKESKQDESGMPNNRFLAERTGGTYSTLKVQPAELEDSGVYFCASSQEDRGYYNEQFFGPGTRLTVL.

This clonotype was counted between two and nine times. The junction departs from germline at one end; a sequencing error may be responsible. The rearrangement uses TRBV12-3 or TRBV12-4 and TRBJ2-3, with D perhaps TRBD1 (8 bases). The CDR3 consists of 13 residues. DNA for the CDR3: TGTGCCAGCAACATTCAAGAAGGACAGGGAGGGTACTTT. Amino acid sequence: CASNIQEGQGGYF.

On this clonotype: One base away lies a much larger clone, so this may be a sequencing read error. This chain uses TRBV20-1 with TRBJ2-3; 15 bases agree with TRBD2. The CDR3 has 16 amino acids. Germline values: CDR1 DFQATT, CDR2 SNEGSKA (reference sequence). The CDR3, as DNA: TGCGGTGCTAGAGACGGGACTAGCGGGAGGATAGATACGCAGTATTTT. This encodes CGARDGTSGRIDTQYF.

This clonotype came up a few times. The chain links TRBV3-1 to TRBJ2-7; 7 bases fit TRBD1. CDR1 and CDR2 from the germline V gene are LGHDT and YNNKEL (reference sequence). CDR3 length: 15 amino acids. With V trimmed by 0 bases and J by 5 bases, 7 bases remained unmatched. CDR3 nucleotide sequence: TGTGCCAGCAGCCAAGATTCACAGGGGTTCAACGAGCAGTACTTC. This codes for CASSQDSQGFNEQYF.

This clonotype has ten or more counts. V gene TRBV29-1 combines with J gene TRBJ1-1, with TRBD1 matching over 11 bases. The CDR3 consists of 14 residues. CDR1 is SQVTM, CDR2 ANQGSEA, per germline. J was trimmed by 5 bases and V by 7 bases; bases with no gene match: 9. The CDR3 is CSAGDRGEFTEAFF. For the CDR3, the DNA is TGCAGCGCAGGGGACAGGGGGGAATTTACTGAAGCTTTCTTT.

This chain joins TRBV15 and TRBJ2-7; TRBD2 agrees at 7 bases. CDR1 and CDR2 from the germline V gene are LNHNV and YYDKDF (reference sequence). V was pared by 2 bases and J by 6 bases, with 7 bases of the junction left unmatched. CDR3 size: 14 residues. The CDR3 region has the DNA TGTGCCACCAGCAGATGGGGGGAGGGAGGCGAGCAGTACTTC. It specifies CATSRWGEGGEQYF.

The rearrangement joins TRBV20-1 to TRBJ2-3; TRBD2 matches at 9 bases. Losses at the gene ends were 3 bases for V and 0 bases for J; bases not matched to a gene: 13. CDR3 length: 18 residues. Germline loops: CDR1 DFQATT, CDR2 SNEGSKA (reference sequence). The CDR3: CSASPAGGQPASTDTQYF. The CDR3 nucleotides are TGCAGTGCTAGTCCAGCGGGGGGCCAACCTGCTAGCACAGATACGCAGTATTTT.

A few counts support this clonotype. This sequence joins TRBV7-9 and TRBJ1-5, with a possible D match to TRBD1 (5 bases). V was shortened by 0 bases and J by 0 bases, with 6 bases between the two germline ends. This CDR3 has 15 residues. Germline CDR1 reads SEHNR; CDR2 reads FQNEAQ (reference sequence). In DNA form, the CDR3 reads TGTGCCAGCAGCTTAGCGGGACGTAGCAATCAGCCCCAGCATTTT. Translating it yields CASSLAGRSNQPQHF.

This clonotype was seen more than once but under ten times. V gene TRBV6-1 combines with J gene TRBJ2-5, with D hard to call. V was pared by 6 bases and J by 5 bases, with 16 bases between. Germline V gives CDR1 MNHNS, CDR2 SASEGT. The CDR3 runs 14 residues. In nucleotides, the CDR3 is TGTGCCAGCAGCATTTGGTCGCCGGAGGAGACCCAGTACTTC. This gives the protein CASSIWSPEETQYF.

The chain employs TRBV6-1 and TRBJ2-5; 8 bases map to TRBD2. The CDR3 consists of 14 residues. The V gene's germline CDR1 is MNHNS and CDR2 SASEGT. V lost 10 bases, J lost 3 bases, and 10 bases stayed unmatched. The CDR3 region is CATNRGGLEETQYF. The CDR3 DNA reads as TGTGCCACCAATCGGGGGGGACTCGAAGAGACCCAGTACTTC.

The table lists this clonotype with many counts. The chain couples TRBV5-1 to TRBJ2-1; D is ambiguous. Germline CDR1 reads SGHRS; CDR2 reads YFSETQ. Trimming pared 1 base from V and 0 bases from J, leaving 5 bases between. The CDR3 loop spans 14 amino acids. CDR3 sequence reads: CASSLSSSYNEQFF. Here the CDR3 DNA reads TGCGCCAGCAGCTTGTCCTCCTCCTACAATGAGCAGTTCTTC.

Comments on this clonotype: The junction and the germline gene differ at one end; a read error may be behind it. The chain couples TRBV4-1 to TRBJ2-7, with D possibly matching TRBD2 (5 bases). The germline gives CDR1 MGHRA, CDR2 YSYEKL. The CDR3 is 14 amino acids. Here the CDR3 reads CGSSQDEGAYEQYF. The CDR3 DNA reads as TGCGGCAGCAGCCAAGACGAGGGAGCCTACGAGCAGTACTTC.

This clonotype has a count of ten or more. The chain links TRBV12-3 or TRBV12-4 to TRBJ1-2, with D tentatively TRBD1 (5 bases). This CDR3 contains 15 residues. Trimming took 3 bases from V and 3 from J, leaving 14 bases between them. In DNA form, the CDR3 reads TGTGCCAGCAGTTTTTGGCAGGGCTCAGACTATGGCTACACCTTC. The encoded protein is CASSFWQGSDYGYTF.

The chain carries TRBV15 and TRBJ2-7; D is unresolved. The V and J ends lost 5 bases and 7 bases respectively, with 12 bases between them. Germline CDR1 and CDR2: LNHNV and YYDKDF (reference sequence). The CDR3 contains 12 residues. CDR3 sequence: CATSGHAEEQYF. As DNA, the CDR3 is TGTGCCACCAGCGGGCACGCCGAAGAGCAGTACTTC.